Listed below are T cell receptor beta chains from one sample, sequenced in a study of cytomegalovirus exposure and HLA in healthy donors. The repertoire was sequenced with immunoSEQ multiplex PCR; TCRdb's copy has only in-frame clones and lacks some. Of about 150,000 clones in the sample, over 75% were seen once. Material: PBMCs. These receptors were collected from a woman in her 40s in good health and CMV-seronegative. Both conserved end residues are part of each CDR3. The D gene is left open where the match is weak. A row's size may be missing; if present it is once, few, many or a size class.

j_call: TRBJ2-7
d_call: NA
clone_size: NA
v_call: TRBV2
cdr3_aa: CASSLPLRVYEQYF
cdr3_nt: TGTGCCAGCAGTCTCCCCTTACGGGTGTACGAGCAGTACTTC

j_call: TRBJ1-6
d_call: TRBD1
clone_size: once
v_call: TRBV28
cdr3_aa: CASSPRQGLNSPLHF
cdr3_nt: TGTGCCAGCAGTCCCCGACAGGGGCTCAATTCACCCCTCCACTTT

j_call: TRBJ2-5
d_call: NA
clone_size: NA
v_call: TRBV6-1
cdr3_aa: CASSATGGTRAQYF
cdr3_nt: TGTGCCAGCAGTGCGACAGGCGGCACAAGGGCCCAGTACTTC

j_call: TRBJ2-1
d_call: NA
clone_size: NA
v_call: TRBV9
cdr3_aa: CASSVLAEGNEQFF
cdr3_nt: TGTGCCAGCAGCGTATTAGCGGAGGGGAATGAGCAGTTCTTC

j_call: TRBJ1-1
d_call: NA
clone_size: NA
v_call: TRBV6-4
cdr3_aa: CASSDTGYTEAFF
cdr3_nt: TGTGCCAGCAGTGACACAGGGTACACTGAAGCTTTCTTT

j_call: TRBJ2-7
d_call: TRBD1
clone_size: NA
v_call: TRBV27
cdr3_aa: CASGRDRGLEQYF
cdr3_nt: TGTGCCAGCGGTCGGGACAGGGGGCTCGAGCAGTACTTC

j_call: TRBJ2-7
d_call: TRBD1
clone_size: once
v_call: TRBV7-9
cdr3_aa: CSSSLGQGGYEQYF
cdr3_nt: TGTTCCAGCAGCTTAGGACAGGGGGGCTACGAGCAGTACTTC

j_call: TRBJ2-7
d_call: TRBD1
clone_size: NA
v_call: TRBV2
cdr3_aa: CASSVGTGGYEQYF
cdr3_nt: TGTGCCAGCAGTGTGGGGACAGGGGGCTACGAGCAGTACTTC

j_call: TRBJ2-1
d_call: NA
clone_size: NA
v_call: TRBV7-2
cdr3_aa: CASSFERYNEQFF
cdr3_nt: TGTGCCAGCAGCTTTGAGCGTTACAATGAGCAGTTCTTC

j_call: TRBJ2-7
d_call: NA
clone_size: NA
v_call: TRBV7-9
cdr3_aa: CSSSSQVYEQYF
cdr3_nt: TGTTCCAGCAGCTCCCAGGTTTACGAGCAGTACTTC

j_call: TRBJ2-1
d_call: NA
clone_size: once
v_call: TRBV5-1
cdr3_aa: CASSPGTSPRNEQFF
cdr3_nt: TGCGCCAGCAGCCCGGGCACTAGTCCACGCAATGAGCAGTTCTTC

j_call: TRBJ2-5
d_call: TRBD1
clone_size: NA
v_call: TRBV2
cdr3_aa: CASSGQGVRETQYF
cdr3_nt: TGTGCCAGCAGCGGACAGGGGGTGAGGGAGACCCAGTACTTC

j_call: TRBJ1-3
d_call: NA
clone_size: NA
v_call: TRBV5-1
cdr3_aa: CASSFEVSVGTIYF
cdr3_nt: TGCGCCAGCAGCTTTGAGGTGTCGGTAGGCACCATATATTTT

j_call: TRBJ1-1
d_call: NA
clone_size: NA
v_call: TRBV5-1
cdr3_aa: CASSLDRYDTEAFF
cdr3_nt: TGCGCCAGCAGCTTGGACAGGTATGACACTGAAGCTTTCTTT

j_call: TRBJ2-1
d_call: NA
clone_size: NA
v_call: TRBV6-4
cdr3_aa: CASSDSPSSYNEQFF
cdr3_nt: TGTGCCAGCAGTGACTCCCCTAGCTCCTACAATGAGCAGTTCTTC

j_call: TRBJ1-1
d_call: NA
clone_size: NA
v_call: TRBV20-1
cdr3_aa: CSASRGTEAFF
cdr3_nt: TGCAGTGCTAGCCGGGGGACTGAAGCTTTCTTT

j_call: TRBJ1-1
d_call: NA
clone_size: NA
v_call: TRBV4-1
cdr3_aa: CASSPTGGNTEAFF
cdr3_nt: TGCGCCAGCAGCCCCACCGGGGGGAACACTGAAGCTTTCTTT

j_call: TRBJ2-2
d_call: TRBD2
clone_size: NA
v_call: TRBV9
cdr3_aa: CASSGDPGGGAGELFF
cdr3_nt: TGTGCCAGCAGCGGCGATCCCGGCGGGGGGGCCGGGGAGCTGTTTTTT

j_call: TRBJ1-2
d_call: NA
clone_size: NA
v_call: TRBV20-1
cdr3_aa: CSAFLNYGYTF
cdr3_nt: TGCAGTGCTTTCCTCAACTATGGCTACACCTTC

j_call: TRBJ2-3
d_call: TRBD1
clone_size: once
v_call: TRBV5-6
cdr3_aa: CASSLVGTGYTDTQYF
cdr3_nt: TGTGCCAGCAGCTTGGTCGGGACAGGGTACACAGATACGCAGTATTTT

j_call: TRBJ1-1
d_call: NA
clone_size: few
v_call: TRBV6-1
cdr3_aa: CASILPVTEAFF
cdr3_nt: TGTGCCAGCATTCTCCCCGTCACTGAAGCTTTCTTT

j_call: TRBJ2-7
d_call: TRBD2
clone_size: NA
v_call: TRBV7-6
cdr3_aa: CASSLEFSGRGYEQYF
cdr3_nt: TGTGCCAGCAGCTTAGAGTTCAGCGGGAGAGGGTACGAGCAGTACTTC

j_call: TRBJ1-2
d_call: NA
clone_size: NA
v_call: TRBV6-5
cdr3_aa: CASSLQGGYGYTF
cdr3_nt: TGTGCCAGCAGTTTACAAGGGGGATATGGCTACACCTTC

j_call: TRBJ1-3
d_call: NA
clone_size: once
v_call: TRBV7-8
cdr3_aa: CASSIREIFSGNTIYF
cdr3_nt: TGTGCCAGCAGCATTAGGGAGATCTTCTCTGGAAACACCATATATTTT

j_call: TRBJ1-4
d_call: TRBD1
clone_size: NA
v_call: TRBV28
cdr3_aa: CASNPGGEKLFF
cdr3_nt: TGTGCCAGCAATCCAGGGGGTGAAAAACTGTTTTTT

j_call: TRBJ1-2
d_call: NA
clone_size: NA
v_call: TRBV27
cdr3_aa: CASTSGESSLDGYTF
cdr3_nt: TGTGCCAGTACCTCGGGGGAGTCGAGCTTGGATGGCTACACCTTC

j_call: TRBJ2-2
d_call: NA
clone_size: NA
v_call: TRBV9
cdr3_aa: CASSVNHLTPRIFTGELFF
cdr3_nt: TGTGCCAGCAGCGTTAACCATCTAACACCTAGAATATTCACCGGGGAGCTGTTTTTT

j_call: TRBJ2-5
d_call: TRBD2
clone_size: NA
v_call: TRBV11-2
cdr3_aa: CASSFIFRGTSGSEKTQYF
cdr3_nt: TGTGCCAGCAGCTTTATATTTAGGGGGACTAGCGGGAGTGAGAAGACCCAGTACTTC

j_call: TRBJ2-7
d_call: NA
clone_size: NA
v_call: TRBV28
cdr3_aa: CASRDRGYALYEQYF
cdr3_nt: TGTGCCAGCCGAGACCGGGGGTATGCGCTCTACGAGCAGTACTTC